This TCR beta chain appears in the sequencing data of a study of memory CD4+ T cells and cytomegalovirus serostatus (dated by TCRdb to about 2019). At the level of the whole study: A total of some 33 healthy Belgian adults, of whom 9 were CMV seropositive and approximately 24 were CMV seronegative, were included in the cohort. To replicate a published TCR-based CMV serostatus classifier, the study sequenced CD4+ memory TCRbeta repertoires from a Belgian cohort whose cytomegalovirus serostatus was known. General findings and caveats noted by the study authors: Of 150 to 200 previously reported CMV-associated TCRbeta sequences, about 68 appeared in the CD4+ memory repertoires, each in one to five individuals. For CMV serostatus prediction, a median bootstrapped AUC of approximately 0.95 was reached with the original framework, and a median bootstrapped AUC of about 0.9 was reached with a US-trained random forest. On the Belgian cohort, the classifier based on the original framework reached a median bootstrapped AUC of approximately 0.95, with a 95% CI of 0.76-1.00. Unlike the original study, which covered naive and memory CD4+ and CD8+ populations, the Belgian study sequenced only CD4+CD45RO+ memory cells. The results were interpreted as suggesting that the CMV-associated TCR signature is mostly present in the CD4+ memory repertoire.

This clone was seen more than once but under ten times. Its recognized antigen is unknown. No base quality values were provided; no much bigger clone lies one nucleotide off. Genomic DNA was extracted from sorted cells with the Quick-DNA Microprep Kit. Amplification of TCRbeta DNA was done with the immunoSEQ hsTCRbeta kit, following the protocol from the manufacturer. An Illumina MiSeq instrument was used to sequence the TCRbeta libraries. In the authors' own workflow: Removing out-of-frame sequences left about 2,300,000 distinct TCRbeta sequences, an average of about 70,000 per individual. Each individual was scored by the count of 164 previously reported CMV-associated TCRbeta sequences and the total productive distinct TCRbeta count. A beta-binomial model was reimplemented in Python, and scikit-learn random forests with default parameters were trained on US cohort data. Classifier performance on the Belgian cohort was summarized as median AUC with percentile confidence intervals calculated over 10,000 bootstrap iterations. TCRdb retrieved this table from immuneACCESS and kept in-frame rearrangements only. Not all clones are present; in checked studies, unresolved V genes account for under half, and no reason is known for the remainder. D and trimming come from the DNA, and the V and J calls and clone size come from that table. The sample table shows 55,000 to 80,000 clones, and about three quarters are seen once. Approximately 4.5% of the sample is held by the ten biggest clonotypes.

Single viable CD3+CD4+CD8-CD45RO+ cells were sorted as memory CD4+ T cells on a FACSAria II. CMV serostatus was determined with a Roche Elecsys assay detecting serum IgG against CMV pp150, pp28, p38 and p52. Once the samples were thawed, total CD4+ T cells were enriched through positive selection using CD4 magnetic microbeads. Samples originated from another study that specifically interrogated the CD4+ T cell memory repertoire. Peripheral blood mononuclear cells were isolated and cryopreserved according to standard operating procedures, and serum was kept at -80 degrees C. Staining used CD3-PerCP (BW264/56), CD4-APC (RPA-T4), CD45RO-PE (UCHT1) and CD8-Pacific Orange (3B5) antibodies, with Sytox blue excluding non-viable cells. Trimming costs V 0 bases and J 5 bases, and their ends lie 4 bases apart. There are 12 amino acids in the CDR3, from cysteine to phenylalanine inclusive. CDR3 DNA only is kept here, 36 bases in frame from base 1. In the germline V gene, CDR1 corresponds to ENHRY and CDR2 to SYGVKD.

Sequencing was done on a sample of memory CD4+ T cells from blood. The source of this sequence is an adult in good health and CMV-seropositive. The rearranged chain carries TRBV10-3 and TRBJ2-5, with the D gene uncertain. In nucleotide form, the sequence is TGTGCCATCAGTGAGTCGGGTGAGACCCAGTACTTC. Its product reads: CAISESGETQYF.